Below are 21 T cell receptor beta chains sequenced from a single sample in a study of blood T cells in healthy people across ages. Alongside a J-beta primer mix, a sample-barcoded 5' primer served in a second PCR lasting about 7 to 11 cycles. Each CDR3 protein is one row after TCRdb ran MiXCR on the 5' RACE reads. Of under 1,000,000 distinct CDR3 sequences in the sample, roughly 40% were seen once. Sequences were obtained from blood. Every receptor here comes from a man between 18 and 29 years old in good health.

The chain joins TRBV7-2 to TRBJ1-1; a weak D match, TRBD1 (5 bases). V dropped 1 base and J dropped 3 bases, with 12 bases sitting between them. CDR1 and CDR2 (germline): SGHTA, FQGNSA. The CDR3 is 15 residues long. CDR3 sequence: CASSLGGDPDTEAFF. The CDR3 nucleotides read TGTGCCAGCAGCTTAGGTGGGGACCCGGACACTGAAGCTTTCTTT.

The gene calls are TRBV9 and TRBJ1-4; 7 nucleotides agree with TRBD1. The germline gives CDR1 SGDLS, CDR2 YYNGEE. This CDR3 spans 15 amino acids. V trimming: 1 base; J trimming: 7 bases; junction bases outside the gene matches: 7. CDR3 coding DNA: TGTGCCAGCAGCGTATCGGACAGGTACATTGAAAAACTGTTTTTT. Translation gives CASSVSDRYIEKLFF.

The chain couples TRBV2 to TRBJ2-1; TRBD2 aligns across 9 bases. Trimming removed 7 bases from V and 5 bases from J; junction bases left unmatched: 6. The CDR3 runs 14 residues. Per the germline V gene, CDR1 is SNHLY and CDR2 is FYNNEI. The CDR3 is CASIVAGEDNEQFF. CDR3 nucleotide sequence: TGTGCCAGCATCGTAGCGGGGGAAGACAATGAGCAGTTCTTC.

In this sample, this clonotype turned up a few times. This rearrangement joins TRBV3-1 to TRBJ1-2; no firm D call. CDR1 is LGHDT, CDR2 YNNKEL, per germline (reference sequence). Trimming shortened V by 3 bases and J by 3 bases, and 11 bases separated the two germline ends. The CDR3 spans 14 residues. Here the CDR3 reads CASSQEEEDYGYTF. CDR3 sequence (DNA): TGTGCCAGCAGCCAGGAAGAAGAGGACTATGGCTACACCTTC.

The gene calls are TRBV7-9 and TRBJ2-1; D might be TRBD1 (5 bases). CDR1 and CDR2 from the germline V gene are SEHNR and FQNEAQ (reference sequence). The CDR3 is 19 residues long. The ends were cut back, 5 bases at V and 0 bases at J, with 23 bases in the middle. The CDR3 DNA reads as TGTGCCAGCAGCCCCCCTGCTGCCTTGACAGTTAGCTCCTACAATGAGCAGTTCTTC. As protein: CASSPPAALTVSSYNEQFF.

This clonotype showed up many times. The chain couples TRBV4-1 to TRBJ2-5, with 8 bases fitting TRBD2. From germline, CDR1 is MGHRA and CDR2 YSYEKL. The CDR3 covers 14 residues. The V gene end was trimmed by 0 bases and the J gene end by 8 bases; junction bases not matched to a gene: 5. The CDR3 nucleotides read TGCGCCAGCAGCCAAGAAAGGCGGGGGGAAACCCAGTACTTC. It encodes CASSQERRGETQYF.

This clonotype occurred a few times. In nucleotides, the CDR3 is TGTGCCAGCAGGGTGGCAAGGGGCACTGAAGCTTTCTTT. Protein: CASRVARGTEAFF. The chain has TRBV27 and TRBJ1-1; D is perhaps TRBD1 (5 bases). The V gene's germline CDR1 is MNHEY and CDR2 SMNVEV (reference sequence). The CDR3 contains 13 residues. V was clipped by 6 bases and J by 4 bases, with 12 bases between them.

The CDR3 DNA follows: TGTGCCAGCAGGGGGACAGGGGGTTCGTCCGACAATGAGCAGTTCTTC. Amino acid sequence: CASRGTGGSSDNEQFF. The chain recombines TRBV12-3 or TRBV12-4 with TRBJ2-1; 11 bases are a match to TRBD1. J lost 5 bases, V lost 6 bases, and 9 bases had no gene match. This CDR3 contains 16 residues.

V is TRBV25-1 and J is TRBJ1-4; TRBD1 agrees at 9 bases. This CDR3 has 14 amino acids. CDR1 MGHDK and CDR2 SYGVNS come from the germline V gene. J was trimmed by 10 bases and V by 3 bases; bases with no gene match: 6. The CDR3 DNA follows: TGTGCCAGCAGTGACGACAGGGGGAGACGAAAACTGTTTTTT. Protein: CASSDDRGRRKLFF.

This chain joins TRBV27 and TRBJ1-2; D is perhaps TRBD1 (5 bases). With 6 bases removed from V and 3 bases from J, the gap between germline ends came to 20 bases. CDR3 size: 16 residues. Germline V gene lookup returns CDR1 MNHEY and CDR2 SMNVEV (reference sequence). The CDR3 bases are TGTGCCAGCAGCAATCCGAGGGGCGGAGGGGACTATGGCTACACCTTC. Its protein product is CASSNPRGGGDYGYTF.

The chain combines TRBV7-9 with TRBJ2-3; a weak D match, TRBD1 (6 bases). The CDR3 covers 17 residues. Germline assignment: CDR1 SEHNR and CDR2 FQNEAQ (reference sequence). V lost 4 bases and J lost 2, with 19 bases in between. The CDR3 DNA reads TGTGCCAGCAGCTGGGGTTTCGGGGACACGGACACAGATACGCAGTATTTT. It encodes CASSWGFGDTDTDTQYF.

This clonotype was seen a handful of times. This chain uses TRBV12-5 with TRBJ2-7; the match to TRBD1 covers 7 bases. V lost 3 bases, J lost 1 base, and 3 bases stayed unmatched. Germline-derived CDR1 and CDR2 are LGHNT and FRNRAP. The CDR3 sequence is 14 residues long. The CDR3 protein is CASGLPGQSYEQYF. The CDR3, as DNA: TGTGCTAGTGGTTTACCGGGACAGTCCTACGAGCAGTACTTC.

The chain combines TRBV27 with TRBJ2-3; possible D gene TRBD1, 6 bases. CDR1 and CDR2 (germline): MNHEY, SMNVEV (reference sequence). The CDR3 length is 11 residues. CDR3 coding DNA: TGTGCGGTGGGGGCTGGAGATACGCAGTATTTT. This sequence encodes CAVGAGDTQYF.

The chain is built from TRBV5-5 and TRBJ1-5; the match to TRBD1 covers 11 bases. The CDR3 is made up of 14 amino acids. Trimming took 3 bases from V and 6 from J; bases not matched to a gene: 2. Germline-derived CDR1 and CDR2 are SGHKS and YYEKEE (reference sequence). The CDR3 region is CASSWTGGTQPQHF. Here the CDR3 DNA reads TGTGCCAGCAGCTGGACAGGGGGCACTCAGCCCCAGCATTTT.

V is TRBV20-1 and J is TRBJ2-7; D is unresolved. Germline loops: CDR1 DFQATT, CDR2 SNEGSKA (reference sequence). Trimming took off 4 bases at V and 7 bases at J, with 8 bases between the two ends. This CDR3 has 10 residues. The CDR3 bases are TGCAGTGCTATTCATAATGAGCAGTACTTC. Protein sequence: CSAIHNEQYF.

This clonotype was recorded many times. The rearrangement uses TRBV12-3 or TRBV12-4 and TRBJ1-2, with 10 bases matching TRBD1. This CDR3 region has 15 residues. V gave up 5 bases and J gave up 4 bases; unmatched junction bases: 7. The CDR3 loop is CASSLRDRGIYGYTF. In nucleotides, the CDR3 is TGTGCCAGCAGTCTTCGGGACAGGGGAATCTATGGCTACACCTTC.

V and J are TRBV29-1 and TRBJ2-5, with D unresolved. V lost 5 bases to trimming and J lost 2 bases, with 9 bases between them. Germline V gene sequence: CDR1 SQVTM, CDR2 ANQGSEA. The CDR3 runs 12 residues. The CDR3 sequence is CSVFLTQETQYF. The DNA for the CDR3 is TGCAGCGTTTTTCTAACTCAAGAGACCCAGTACTTC.

The rearrangement uses TRBV4-3 and TRBJ1-2; TRBD1 matches 8 bases. This CDR3 is built from 16 residues. J lost 8 bases, V lost 4 bases, and 15 bases had no gene match. CDR1 is LGHNA and CDR2 is YSLEER in the germline V gene. CDR3 nucleotide sequence: TGCGCCAGCAGCCGGGACTCGATGGACAGGGCGGGAGGCTACACCTTC. The encoded protein is CASSRDSMDRAGGYTF.

V gene TRBV12-3 or TRBV12-4 combines with J gene TRBJ2-3, with 12 bases identical to TRBD2. The CDR3 runs to 18 residues. The V gene end was trimmed by 6 bases and the J gene end by 2 bases; junction bases not matched to a gene: 12. CDR3 loop: CASSHSTGLAGSTDTQYF. The CDR3 DNA is TGTGCCAGCAGCCATTCCACTGGACTAGCGGGGTCCACAGATACGCAGTATTTT.

The chain combines TRBV3-1 with TRBJ1-2, with TRBD1 as a possible D gene (5 bases). V lost 3 bases to trimming and J lost 0 bases, with 8 bases between them. This CDR3 comprises 14 residues. CDR1 and CDR2 (germline): LGHDT, YNNKEL (reference sequence). CDR3 loop: CASSHDSPNYGYTF. The CDR3 bases are TGTGCCAGCAGCCACGACAGCCCTAACTATGGCTACACCTTC.

The chain carries TRBV18 and TRBJ1-1, with unresolved D. The CDR3 totals 15 residues. The V end lost 5 bases, the J end lost 1 base, and 14 bases lay between the germline ends. CDR1 and CDR2 from the germline V gene are KGHSH and LQKENI. CDR3 in DNA: TGTGCCAGCTCAACCGTTCTCACAGCGAACACTGAAGCTTTCTTT. It encodes CASSTVLTANTEAFF.